The T cell receptor (beta chain) under discussion was sequenced for a study of T cells in tuberculosis (dated by TCRdb to about 2018). In the study overall: To characterize T cells specific for the mycobacterial lipid antigen glucose monomycolate (GMM), the study used CD1B tetramers together with high-throughput TCR immunosequencing. A South African clinical cohort compared IGRA-negative adolescents, IGRA-positive adolescents with latent tuberculosis and adults with active tuberculosis, ten per group. PBMC from active tuberculosis patients were archived either before standard anti-tuberculosis treatment began or within 7 days of the start of that treatment. Paper-wide results and their limitations: A classifier using the diverse GMM-specific repertoire reached approximately 89% accuracy (AUROC roughly 0.92), compared with approximately 73% accuracy using GEM motif frequencies. Compared with IGRA-negative controls, TCR-alpha repertoires from active tuberculosis had smaller mean NN-distances to GMM-specific TCRs, which suggests clonal expansion of these TCRs. Smaller NN-distances were partly driven by shorter CDR3-alpha lengths in active tuberculosis patients, and statistical significance was not reached for the TCR-beta difference. Which clinical samples got chosen depended on the availability of cryopreserved specimens, and the active tuberculosis cases were adults, whereas the controls were adolescents.

The time point label, read with the paper, signifies: new active TB diagnosis, blood taken before or within 7 days of starting treatment. Patients with active tuberculosis were defined as newly diagnosed, HIV-seronegative South African adults aged 18 years or older. Confirmation of active tuberculosis was obtained by positive sputum smear microscopy and/or positive M. tuberculosis culture. Immunosequencing was performed on unsorted cryopreserved PBMC, with 90,000 to 100,000 T cells per clinical donor covered on average. Measured from the cysteine to the phenylalanine, the CDR3 is 18 residues long. This entry keeps only the CDR3 DNA: 54 bases, framed from base 1. V loses 3 bases at its end and J loses 4 bases; junction bases beyond the gene matches: 11. CDR1 is given as LNHDA and CDR2 as SQIVND, both from the germline V gene (reference sequence). The immunoSEQ multiplex PCR assay was used to generate TCR libraries, with TCR-beta and/or TCR-alpha/delta assays applied to each sample. The Illumina high-throughput platform was used to sequence the amplified TCR libraries. The study's processing was this. Clustering and dimensionality reduction relied on pairwise TCRdist distances among GMM-specific receptors from T cells that were either sorted ex vivo or expanded in vitro. Each clinical repertoire received a mean NN-distance score, defined as the average TCRdist to the nearest 10% of tetramer-positive reference sequences. GEM TCR motif frequency was computed as the fraction of unique TCRs matching known GEM sequences by V/J usage and CDR3 length. Active tuberculosis was classified by linear discriminant analysis with leave-one-out cross-validation, implemented in scikit-learn. Sourced from immuneACCESS, this table was stored by TCRdb with only in-frame sequences that have V and J called. A share of the clones is absent; for the studies checked, an unresolved V gene accounts for under half, and the remainder has no known explanation. V, J and clone size were drawn from that table, and D and trimming were deduced from the DNA. The sample data list about 35,000 clones, and about 90% of these were observed just once. 7% of the sample belongs to the ten largest clones.

As regards this clone: Its antigen target is currently unknown. Base qualities are not provided; no much larger clone lies one nucleotide away.

The sample here was PBMCs, taken at tuberculosis diagnosis. The TCR originated in an adult with tuberculosis. Some clones in this sample may be carry-over from other donors' samples. This receptor chain uses TRBV19 and TRBJ2-6, and TRBD1 matches 8 of the central bases. The CDR3 in this case is CASSISWPGGRGANVLTF. The DNA is as follows: TGTGCCAGTAGTATCTCGTGGCCAGGGGGCAGGGGGGCCAACGTCCTGACTTTC.